This TCR beta chain was documented in a study of OX40 agonist ivuxolimab in advanced cancers. Overall study context: In three patients, partial responses were observed, one with hepatocellular carcinoma and two with cutaneous melanoma. Study-wide findings and caveats: Certain nonresponding patients likewise had low normalized T-cell clonal expansion. On average, a greater number of expanded clones characterised CD8+ T cells relative to CD4+.

About this clone: What it recognizes is unknown.

Germline V gene data show CDR1 as SEHNR and CDR2 as FQNEAQ (reference sequence). This CDR3 comprises 16 residues. V was pared by 5 bases and J by 0 bases, with 5 bases of the junction left unmatched. Method: immunoSEQ multiplex PCR; TCRdb's copy keeps in-frame clones and lacks some. The table has 70,000 or so clones, over 75% seen once. The J gene is TRBJ2-2, the V gene TRBV7-9; 8 positions agree with TRBD1. The source material was CD4+ or CD8+ T cells sorted from blood, sampled in a trial of the OX40 agonist ivuxolimab. The sequence was obtained from an adult with an advanced solid tumor such as melanoma, head and neck, liver or kidney cancer. CDR3 nucleotides: TGTGCCAGCAGCAAAAACAGGGGGGCGAACACCGGGGAGCTGTTTTTT. It specifies CASSKNRGANTGELFF. Filled out from reference TRBV7-9 and TRBJ2-2, the complete variable domain reads DTGVSQNPRHKITKRGQNVTFRCDPISEHNRLYWYRQTLGQGPEFLTYFQNEAQLEKSRLLSDRFSAERPKGSFSTLEIQRTEQGDSAMYLCASSKNRGANTGELFFGEGSRLTVL.